This TCR beta chain was documented in a study of Graves' ophthalmopathy and Graves' hyperthyroidism (dated by TCRdb to 2017 to 2018). For the study in its entirety: Peripheral blood was collected at initial diagnosis, before any treatment. In total, 120 to 150 blood samples were TCR-sequenced: approximately 42 ophthalmopathy, under 85 hyperthyroidism and roughly 17 hyperthyroidism-to-ophthalmopathy patients. To explore V-J signatures that distinguish ophthalmopathy from hyperthyroidism, a discovery set of 100 patients was enrolled, made up of 43 with ophthalmopathy and roughly 57 with stable hyperthyroidism. An independent validation cohort was composed of around 19 hyperthyroidism patients and approximately 15 patients who later progressed from hyperthyroidism to ophthalmopathy. T-cell repertoires of thyroid tissue and blood were compared in six hyperthyroidism patients. After sampling, hyperthyroidism patients received methimazole starting at 30 mg daily, and ophthalmopathy patients received high-dose intravenous methylprednisolone. To tell Graves' ophthalmopathy apart from Graves' hyperthyroidism, and to predict which patients would progress to ophthalmopathy, the study relied on TCR beta repertoire signatures.

This clonotype was found a few times. Its antigen is unknown. Base qualities are not recorded, but no much larger clone differs from it by a single base. The ophthalmopathy patients had moderately to severely active disease, with a Clinical Activity Score of 3 or higher, a NOSPECS grade of 4 or higher, and a disease duration of less than 3 months. Anyone with other autoimmune diseases, uncontrolled infections, pregnancy or lactation was excluded from the study. Diagnosis was based on clinical symptoms, serum thyroxine, TRAb, thyroid ultrasound and orbital computed tomography. Ficoll-Paque density gradient centrifugation was used to isolate PBMCs from approximately 11 ml of fresh peripheral blood. Total RNA was extracted using Trizol reagent, and RNA quality was checked on an Agilent 2100 Bioanalyzer. For repertoire sequencing, the TCR beta CDR3 regions were amplified from RNA transcripts. The first round of RT-PCR was done with HTBI primers and the Qiagen OneStep RT-PCR kit, and was followed by a second round of multiplex PCR, then size selection and purification. Sequencing of the libraries was carried out on an Illumina HiSeq2000 in paired-end mode with 100 bp reads. Turning to the authors' computational methods: SOAPnuke was used to process the reads, removing any read that contained adapters or uncalled bases, had a mean Phred below 15, or lacked an exact match to the constant primer or identifier. High-quality paired reads were merged with COPE v1.2.5. Clonotypes were defined as unique nucleotide sequences and were aligned to IMGT TRB V, D and J references using MiTCR v1.1. The analysis was limited to V-J combinations with a frequency above 0.0001, which together covered more than 98% of repertoires. For each V-J combination, a TCR clonal expansion and chaos score was defined as the ratio of F50 clonal expansion to chaos observed in the TCRdist matrix. Features were reduced by Welch's t-statistics and random forest to 10 to 15 V-J combinations, which fed a naive Bayes classifier. The Morisita-Horn index was used to measure how similar the thyroid and blood repertoires were. TCRdb passed the public sequencing reads through fastp at Q25 and MiXCR, retaining productive beta sequences. Entries are consolidated by CDR3 protein sequence, retaining the most common genes and DNA. TCRdb, rather than the study authors, made the V and J calls. Present in this sample are 300,000 to 400,000 distinct CDR3 sequences, 17% of which were seen just once. The ten largest clones add up to 12% of the sample.

V is cut by 0 bases and J by 1 base, and the space between the germline ends is 13 bases. From the germline V gene, CDR1 is LGHNA and CDR2 is YNFKEQ. Spanning cysteine to phenylalanine, the CDR3 consists of 17 amino acids. Just CDR3 DNA is preserved here, 51 bases in frame from base 1. General findings and caveats noted by the study authors: In cross-validation, the 13-signature model distinguished ophthalmopathy from stable hyperthyroidism with 85% to 90% sensitivity and about 84% specificity, and in the test set the corresponding values were roughly 78% and 74%. No statistical method was used to set the sample size in advance, and the investigators knew which group each participant was assigned to. In validation, the model predicted ophthalmopathy progression with 70.59% sensitivity and about 77% specificity; eleven to twelve predicted patients were CT-confirmed with GO in a median of about 6.2 months. Most of the expanded thyroid clonotypes with a frequency above 0.001 were also detected in blood, and it was suggested that the thyroid immune response may be reflected by blood repertoires.

The sequenced sample was peripheral blood. The rearrangement joined TRBV4-2 to TRBJ1-5; the D gene lacks a confident call. The clonotype originates from an adult man with Graves' ophthalmopathy. CDR3 loop: CASSQEFRGGSNQPQHF. The sequenced DNA: TGTGCCAGCAGCCAAGAATTTCGGGGTGGGAGCAATCAGCCCCAGCATTTT.